Included here is one TCR beta chain sequence, with context. This entry belongs to a study of blood T cell repertoires in COVID-19. Overall study: Samples representing acute and convalescent COVID-19 were sourced from the United States, Italy and Spain. Nucleic acid was either cDNA or gDNA, and it came from T cells, B-cell-depleted T cells, or PBMCs.

How the authors handled the data: Counts of nucleated cells, estimated from reference gene primer amplification, were obtained. Using immunoSEQ multiplex PCR, the repertoire was profiled, and TCRdb retains in-frame clones only, with some absent. That table gives V, J and clone size, and the DNA gave D and trimming. The repertoire holds about 150,000 clones, with about four fifths as singletons. The sequencing input was peripheral blood. This clonotype originated in a woman of 80 years or more with acute or convalescent COVID-19.

CDR3 sequence (DNA): TGTGCCAGCAGCTCGTTAGCGGGACGATACAATGAGCAGTTCTTC. This codes for CASSSLAGRYNEQFF. This sequence joins TRBV11-2 and TRBJ2-1, with 8 bases matching TRBD2. Germline CDR1 is SGHAT and CDR2 is FQNNGV. V dropped 4 bases and J dropped 4; count of bases not matched to a gene: 6. This CDR3 spans 15 amino acids.